This T cell receptor (beta chain) was sequenced in a study of radiation and T cells in renal cell carcinoma. The sample's time point: blood 2 weeks post-SBRT. The treatment was: 15 Gy SBRT to primary tumor, nephrectomy 4 weeks later. Serial blood draws occurred at baseline and 2 and 4 weeks post-SBRT. The tumor was a clear cell renal cell carcinoma. Sequencing used immunoSEQ multiplex PCR; TCRdb keeps in-frame clones, though not all of them. Among tens of thousands of clones listed, 75% to 90% were seen once. The study, taken as a whole, reports: In blood, top tumor clones expanded by 2 weeks, shrinking by 4.

In the case of this clone: Antigen: not known.

The sequence was obtained from a woman aged 70-85 years with renal cell carcinoma. The source material was blood, sampled from a patient whose treatment included radiotherapy and nephrectomy.

CDR3 amino acids: CASSSGQNSYNEQFF. CDR3 coding DNA: TGTGCCAGCAGCTCGGGACAGAACTCCTACAATGAGCAGTTCTTC. The chain joins TRBV5-4 to TRBJ2-1; 7 bases match TRBD1. This CDR3 comprises 15 residues. The germline V gene encodes CDR1 SGHNT and CDR2 YYREEE (reference sequence). V shed 3 bases and J 0 bases; nucleotides not matched to a gene: 3.